The 20 T cell receptor beta chains below all came from one sample that was sequenced in a study of T-cell memory formation after mild COVID-19. TCRdb reprocessed the 5' RACE reads via MiXCR and lists one record per CDR3 protein. This sample has under 550,000 distinct CDR3 sequences; 18% occur once, and the top ten carry about 12%. Sequencing input: PBMCs or a T cell subset sorted from them (not recorded which). The receptors were gathered from an adult woman who had mild COVID-19 (a few samples of this study predate the infection). Cell type and time point are not known.

This clonotype has more than one count but fewer than ten. The chain is built from TRBV6-6 and TRBJ2-4; D call uncertain. The CDR3 spans 13 residues. Trimming removed 6 bases at V and 6 bases at J, with 12 bases between. The germline V gene has CDR1 MNHNY and CDR2 SVGAGI (reference sequence). CDR3 region: CASRSGSLNIQYF. In nucleotides, the CDR3 is TGTGCCAGCAGGAGTGGTTCTTTAAACATTCAGTACTTC.

The chain uses TRBV11-2 and TRBJ1-2; TRBD1 matches 10 bases. The V gene's germline CDR1 is SGHAT and CDR2 FQNNGV. CDR3 size: 12 residues. The V gene end was trimmed by 6 bases and the J gene end by 7 bases; junction bases not matched to a gene: 2. CDR3: CASRRQGAGYTF. CDR3 DNA sequence: TGTGCCAGCAGGAGACAGGGGGCTGGCTACACCTTC. Based on the CDR3 plus reference TRBV11-2 and TRBJ1-2, the full variable domain is EAGVAQSPRYKIIEKRQSVAFWCNPISGHATLYWYQQILGQGPKLLIQFQNNGVVDDSQLPKDRFSAERLKGVDSTLKIQPAKLEDSAVYLCASRRQGAGYTFGSGTRLTVV.

As DNA, the CDR3 is TGTGCCAGCAGCCAAGGAGACAGGGGGAGTAATGAAAAACTGTTTTTT. It is translated as CASSQGDRGSNEKLFF. The chain couples TRBV4-2 to TRBJ1-4; 9 positions agree with TRBD1. CDR1 is LGHNA, CDR2 YNFKEQ, per germline. The CDR3 is made up of 16 amino acids. Germline trimming cut 1 base from V and 4 bases from J; bases unmatched to any gene: 4.

The V and J genes are TRBV4-3 and TRBJ2-4, with D uncertain. The CDR3 has 13 amino acids. V lost 1 base to trimming and J lost 5 bases, with 6 bases between them. Germline loops: CDR1 LGHNA, CDR2 YSLEER. The CDR3 DNA is TGCGCCAGCAGCCAAGGGCAGCAAAACATTCAGTACTTC. As protein: CASSQGQQNIQYF.

This chain uses TRBV9 with TRBJ2-7; TRBD1 is a possible D gene (7 bases). The germline gives CDR1 SGDLS, CDR2 YYNGEE. Between the trimmed V and J ends, which lost 3 bases and 0 bases, there was a span of 13 bases. This CDR3 is built from 15 residues. This CDR3 is CASSEQGTPSYEQYF. CDR3 nucleotide sequence: TGTGCCAGCAGCGAACAGGGGACTCCCTCCTACGAGCAGTACTTC.

This clonotype was counted between two and nine times. The V call is TRBV3-1, the J call TRBJ1-4; D is perhaps TRBD1 (6 bases). The V end lost 1 base, the J end lost 5 bases, and 17 bases lay between the germline ends. Germline CDR1 and CDR2: LGHDT and YNNKEL (reference sequence). The CDR3 covers 17 residues. Here the CDR3 reads CASSQVGAWRTNEKLFF. CDR3 bases: TGTGCCAGCAGCCAAGTGGGGGCGTGGAGAACCAATGAAAAACTGTTTTTT.

This clonotype was seen only a few times. The V call is TRBV5-1, the J call TRBJ2-3; 7 bases match TRBD1. Germline CDR1 and CDR2: SGHRS and YFSETQ. The trim removed 2 bases at V and 4 bases at J, leaving 4 bases unmatched. CDR3 length equals 14 residues. The CDR3 sequence is CASSFRQGSDTQYF. Here the CDR3 DNA reads TGCGCCAGCAGCTTCAGACAGGGCTCAGATACGCAGTATTTT.

The chain uses TRBV5-1 and TRBJ2-5; TRBD2 agrees at 7 bases. Germline CDR1 and CDR2: SGHRS and YFSETQ. The CDR3 extends over 14 amino acids. J lost 5 bases, V lost 4 bases, and 8 bases had no gene match. CDR3 protein: CASSPERGGETQYF. The CDR3 region has the DNA TGCGCCAGCAGCCCGGAGCGGGGCGGGGAGACCCAGTACTTC.

This clonotype was counted a few times. V and J are TRBV12-3 or TRBV12-4 and TRBJ1-5; 7 nucleotides agree with TRBD1. CDR3 length: 14 amino acids. With 7 bases clipped from V and 9 bases from J, the junction kept 12 bases outside the gene matches. CDR3 amino acids: CASTDPQGKGPQHF. The CDR3 DNA reads as TGTGCCAGCACCGATCCACAGGGGAAGGGGCCCCAGCATTTT.

V usage is TRBV2 and J usage is TRBJ1-6; 7 nucleotides agree with TRBD1. The ends lost 7 bases at V and 7 bases at J; junction bases unmatched: 4. This CDR3 region has 13 residues. Germline loops: CDR1 SNHLY, CDR2 FYNNEI. This CDR3 reads CASTGQMNSPLHF. CDR3 in DNA: TGTGCCAGCACGGGACAGATGAATTCACCCCTCCACTTT.

CDR3 protein: CATSREPSGGPTGELFF. The DNA for the CDR3 is TGTGCCACCAGCAGAGAGCCTAGCGGGGGGCCCACCGGGGAGCTGTTTTTT. The V gene is TRBV15, the J gene TRBJ2-2; 11 bases agree with TRBD2. The ends lost 0 bases at V and 4 bases at J; junction bases unmatched: 4. This CDR3 spans 17 amino acids. Germline V CDR1 and CDR2: LNHNV, YYDKDF (reference sequence).

J is TRBJ2-1 and V is TRBV7-8, with 8 nucleotides matching TRBD1. Germline lookup yields CDR1 SGHVS and CDR2 FQNEAQ. Germline trimming cut 6 bases from V and 7 bases from J; bases unmatched to any gene: 5. This CDR3 is 13 amino acids long. The CDR3 DNA reads as TGTGCCAGCAGGGCAGGGGGCGGGAATGAGCAGTTCTTC. Protein sequence: CASRAGGGNEQFF.

This chain uses TRBV15 with TRBJ1-5; D remains unclear. V was pared by 0 bases and J by 4 bases, with 10 bases between. Germline values: CDR1 LNHNV, CDR2 YYDKDF (reference sequence). The CDR3 totals 15 residues. The CDR3 region is CATSRERALNQPQHF. The CDR3 DNA sequence: TGTGCCACCAGCAGAGAACGGGCCCTTAATCAGCCCCAGCATTTT.

This clonotype was counted only a few times. The chain links TRBV20-1 to TRBJ1-1; D ambiguous. V was pared by 7 bases and J by 6 bases, with 15 bases between. CDR3 length: 12 residues. Germline V gene data show CDR1 as DFQATT and CDR2 as SNEGSKA (reference sequence). The CDR3 DNA reads TGCAGTGTCCAAGAGGGAATGGCTGAAGCTTTCTTT. Protein sequence: CSVQEGMAEAFF.

This clonotype was found many times. The chain employs TRBV24-1 and TRBJ2-7, with 10 bases fitting TRBD1. The V and J ends lost 12 bases and 5 bases, in that order; junction bases with no gene match: 3. The germline V gene encodes CDR1 KGHDR and CDR2 SFDVKD. The CDR3 totals 11 residues. The chain's CDR3 is CASGTGDEQYF. The CDR3 DNA sequence: TGTGCCTCGGGGACAGGGGACGAGCAGTACTTC.

This clonotype was seen only a few times. The rearrangement uses TRBV19 and TRBJ2-1; a weak D match, TRBD1 (5 bases). Germline V gene lookup returns CDR1 LNHDA and CDR2 SQIVND (reference sequence). The CDR3 loop spans 15 amino acids. Trimming took 3 bases from V and 4 from J, leaving 13 bases between them. The CDR3 DNA sequence: TGTGCCAGTAGTATCAAGACAGTTGGGTACAATGAGCAGTTCTTC. Protein sequence: CASSIKTVGYNEQFF.

The V and J genes are TRBV6-2 or TRBV6-3 and TRBJ1-2, with TRBD1 matching over 9 bases. From germline, CDR1 is MNHEY and CDR2 SVGEGT. Germline trimming cut 6 bases from V and 8 bases from J; bases unmatched to any gene: 10. The CDR3 loop spans 14 amino acids. This CDR3 is CASRAGQGGDGYTF. CDR3 nucleotide sequence: TGTGCCAGCAGGGCGGGACAGGGAGGAGACGGCTACACCTTC.

This clonotype was detected ten times or more. This sequence joins TRBV7-9 and TRBJ2-7; 7 bases are shared with TRBD1. Trimming took 5 bases from V and 3 from J; bases not matched to a gene: 4. The length of the CDR3 is 13 residues. The germline gives CDR1 SEHNR, CDR2 FQNEAQ (reference sequence). The CDR3 spells CASSVRDSYEQYF. CDR3 DNA sequence: TGTGCCAGCAGCGTCCGGGACAGCTACGAGCAGTACTTC.

This clonotype was detected ten times or more. The V gene is TRBV5-5, the J gene TRBJ1-5; D is possibly TRBD1 (5 bases). Per the germline V gene, CDR1 is SGHKS and CDR2 is YYEKEE (reference sequence). The CDR3 has 15 amino acids. With 1 base removed from V and 3 bases from J, the gap between germline ends came to 11 bases. The CDR3 sequence is CASSLRGGINQPQHF. CDR3 bases: TGTGCCAGCAGCTTGCGTGGGGGAATCAATCAGCCCCAGCATTTT.

The sample holds many counts of this clonotype. V and J are TRBV9 and TRBJ2-3, with 7 bases fitting TRBD2. After removal of 5 bases from V and 8 bases from J, the junction contained 8 bases not matched to a gene. Germline V gene sequence: CDR1 SGDLS, CDR2 YYNGEE. The CDR3 spans 13 residues. CDR3 in amino acids: CASRGGDAVTQYF. The DNA of the CDR3 is TGTGCCAGCAGGGGGGGGGATGCAGTTACGCAGTATTTT.